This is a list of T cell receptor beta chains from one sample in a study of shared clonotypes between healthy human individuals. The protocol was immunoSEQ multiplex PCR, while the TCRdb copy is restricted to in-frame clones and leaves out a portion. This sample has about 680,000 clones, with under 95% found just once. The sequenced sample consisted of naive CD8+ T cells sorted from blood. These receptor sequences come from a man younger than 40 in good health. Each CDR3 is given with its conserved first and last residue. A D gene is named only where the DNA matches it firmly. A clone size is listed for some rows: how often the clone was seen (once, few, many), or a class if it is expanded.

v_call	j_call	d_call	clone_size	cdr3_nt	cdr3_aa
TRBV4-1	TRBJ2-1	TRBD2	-	TGCGCCAGCAGCCAACTGGGTAGCGGGAGGGACTATGTCTTC	CASSQLGSGRDYVF
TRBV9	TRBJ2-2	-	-	TGTGCCAGCAGCGCGACAGGGAGCTATAGCGGGGCTCCGAACACCGGGGAGCTGTTTTTT	CASSATGSYSGAPNTGELFF
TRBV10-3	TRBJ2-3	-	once	TGTGCCATCAGTGGGCTAGCTCTAAGCACAGATACGCAGTATTTT	CAISGLALSTDTQYF
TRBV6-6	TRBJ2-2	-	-	TGTGCCAGCAGTTACTCGCCCAGCTTGAACACCGGGGAGCTGTTTTTT	CASSYSPSLNTGELFF
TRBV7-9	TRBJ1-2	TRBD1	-	TGTGCCAGCAGCTTGGGACAGGGGGGATATAATGGCTACACCTTC	CASSLGQGGYNGYTF
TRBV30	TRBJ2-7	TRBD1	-	TGTGCCTGGAGAGGGACAGGGAAACACGAGCAGTACTTC	CAWRGTGKHEQYF
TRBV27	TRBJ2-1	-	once	TGTGCCAGCCGAAAGAGTTCCTACAATGAGCAGTTCTTC	CASRKSSYNEQFF
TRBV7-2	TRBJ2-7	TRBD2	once	TGTGCCAGCAGCCCTGGACTAGCGGGAGGGCAGTATCCCTACGAGCAGTACTTC	CASSPGLAGGQYPYEQYF
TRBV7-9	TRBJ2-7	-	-	TGTGCCAGCAGCTTATTAGAGTTGCCGTACGAGCAGTACTTC	CASSLLELPYEQYF
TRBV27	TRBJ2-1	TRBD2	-	TGTGCCAGCAGACCCACGTATGAGGGACTAGCGGGCTACAATGAGCAGTTCTTC	CASRPTYEGLAGYNEQFF
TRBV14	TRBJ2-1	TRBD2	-	TGTGCCAGCAGCCAAGATAGGACTAGCGGGAGGAATGAGCAGTTCTTC	CASSQDRTSGRNEQFF
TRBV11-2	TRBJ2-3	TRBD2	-	TGTGCCAGCAGCCCTCCGCGGGGGAGGTTCGGCACAGATACGCAGTATTTT	CASSPPRGRFGTDTQYF
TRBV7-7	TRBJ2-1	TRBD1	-	TGTGCCAGCAGCGCGGGGACAGGGGTCTTCTACAATGAGCAGTTCTTC	CASSAGTGVFYNEQFF
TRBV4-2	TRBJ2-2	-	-	TGTGCCAGCAGCCAAGAGCTGGGGCCGACCACCGGGGAGCTGTTTTTT	CASSQELGPTTGELFF
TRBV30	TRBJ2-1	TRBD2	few	TGTGCCTGGAGTGCAGGACTAGCTTTGATCAATGAGCAGTTCTTC	CAWSAGLALINEQFF
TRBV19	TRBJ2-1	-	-	TGTGCCAGTAGTAAAAATATGGCCAATGAGCAGTTCTTC	CASSKNMANEQFF
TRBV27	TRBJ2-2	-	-	TGTGCCAGCTTTAGCCCCCGCACCGAGAACACCGGGGAGCTGTTTTTT	CASFSPRTENTGELFF
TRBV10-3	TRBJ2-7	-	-	TGTGCCATCAATGAGTCGGGGGCAGGTAGTGAGGACGAGCAGTACTTC	CAINESGAGSEDEQYF
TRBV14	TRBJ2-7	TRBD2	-	TGTGCCAGCAGCCAAGGACTAGCGCAGTACTTC	CASSQGLAQYF
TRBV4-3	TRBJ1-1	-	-	TGCGCCAGCAGCCAAGTCTGGCAGGGCACCACTGAAGCTTTCTTT	CASSQVWQGTTEAFF
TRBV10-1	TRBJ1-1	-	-	TGCGCCAGCAGTGACACCGGCCAGTTCAATGAAGCTTTCTTT	CASSDTGQFNEAFF
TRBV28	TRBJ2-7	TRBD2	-	TGTGCCAGCAGTTTAAGGGACTACCCCTTCGAGCAGTACTTC	CASSLRDYPFEQYF
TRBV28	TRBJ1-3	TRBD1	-	TGTGCCAGCAGCCCCCGACAGGGGCTAAGGAACACCATATATTTT	CASSPRQGLRNTIYF
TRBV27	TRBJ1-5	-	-	TGTGCCAGCAGTTTAGGCAGGGGCCGGAATCAGCCCCAGCATTTT	CASSLGRGRNQPQHF
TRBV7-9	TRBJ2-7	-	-	TGTGCCAGCAGCTTAGCGACTTGGGGCGAGCAGTACTTC	CASSLATWGEQYF
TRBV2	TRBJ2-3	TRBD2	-	TGTGCCAGCAGCCTTACTAGCGGGTTTGCAGATACGCAGTATTTT	CASSLTSGFADTQYF
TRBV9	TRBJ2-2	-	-	TGTGCCAGCAGCGTAGACGGCGCCGGGGAGCTGTTTTTT	CASSVDGAGELFF
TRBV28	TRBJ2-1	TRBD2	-	TGTGCCACCACCTCCGGGACTAGCGGGTACAATGAGCAGTTCTTC	CATTSGTSGYNEQFF
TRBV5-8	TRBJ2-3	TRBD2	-	TGTGCCAGCAGTAGACTAGCTAATGTCTTCGCAGATACGCAGTATTTT	CASSRLANVFADTQYF
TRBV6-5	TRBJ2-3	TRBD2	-	TGTGCCAGCAGTCCCGGGCTAGCGGAAGAGAATACGCAGTATTTT	CASSPGLAEENTQYF
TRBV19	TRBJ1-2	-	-	TGTGCCAGTAGGCCCGGGCCGCCCTATGGCTACACCTTC	CASRPGPPYGYTF
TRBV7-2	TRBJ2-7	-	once	TGTGCCAGCAGCTTACCTGCAAGGTACGAGCAGTACTTC	CASSLPARYEQYF
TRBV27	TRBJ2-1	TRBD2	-	TGTGCCAGCAGTTCCAACCCCCCGGGACTAGCGGGAAGGGTACTCTTC	CASSSNPPGLAGRVLF
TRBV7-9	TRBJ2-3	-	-	TGTGCCAGCAGCCCCCCGGCCACGGGAAGCACAGATACGCAGTATTTT	CASSPPATGSTDTQYF
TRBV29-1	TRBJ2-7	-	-	TGCAGCGTTGAGGGGGTGGGCAGGGGCTCTTCCTACGAGCAGTACTTC	CSVEGVGRGSSYEQYF
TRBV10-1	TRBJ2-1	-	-	TGCGCCAGCAGTGAAGCCAATGAGCAGTTCTTC	CASSEANEQFF
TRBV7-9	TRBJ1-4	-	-	TGTGCCAGCAGCCCAGAAGCAACTAATGAAAAACTGTTTTTT	CASSPEATNEKLFF
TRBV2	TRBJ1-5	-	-	TGTGCCAGCAGTGAAGGGGCCTTTAGAAGCAATCAGCCCCAGCATTTT	CASSEGAFRSNQPQHF
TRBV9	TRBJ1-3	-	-	TGTGCCAGCAGCGTAGAAGGAAACACCATATATTTT	CASSVEGNTIYF
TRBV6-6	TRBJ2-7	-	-	TGTGCCAGCAAACAAGACGAGCAGTACTTC	CASKQDEQYF
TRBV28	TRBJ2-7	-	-	TGTGCCAGCACCCAGGACAGCTACGAGCAGTACTTC	CASTQDSYEQYF
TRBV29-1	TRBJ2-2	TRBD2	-	TGCAGCGTTCTTCCGGGACTAGGGGACACCGGGGAGCTGTTTTTT	CSVLPGLGDTGELFF
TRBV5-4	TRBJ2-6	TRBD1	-	TGTGCCAGCAGCTTGGTGGGACAGGGGTCGAAGTTCCTAGGAAACGTCCTGACTTTC	CASSLVGQGSKFLGNVLTF
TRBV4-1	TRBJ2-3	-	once	TGCGCCAGCAGCCAGGAGGGTTTCACAGATACGCAGTATTTT	CASSQEGFTDTQYF
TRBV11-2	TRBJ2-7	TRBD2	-	TGTGCCAGCAGCTTAGCACTAGCGGGAGGTCTGTACGAGCAGTACTTC	CASSLALAGGLYEQYF
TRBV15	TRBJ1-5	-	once	TGTGCCACCAGTCCCCGGGGGTCCAATCAGCCCCAGCATTTT	CATSPRGSNQPQHF
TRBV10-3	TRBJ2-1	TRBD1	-	TGTGCCATCGAAAAACGGACAGGGAGGTCCTACAATGAGCAGTTCTTC	CAIEKRTGRSYNEQFF
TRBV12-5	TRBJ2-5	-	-	TGTGCTAGTGGTTTGGGCAACGGAGAGACCCAGTACTTC	CASGLGNGETQYF
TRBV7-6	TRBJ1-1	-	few	TGTGCCAGCAGCCCCCCCGGTGTAGGGGACGTCTTTAACACTGAAGCTTTCTTT	CASSPPGVGDVFNTEAFF
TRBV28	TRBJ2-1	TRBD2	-	TGTGCCAGCAACGGTCTAGCGGGAGGGCAGGTTTACAATGAGCAGTTCTTC	CASNGLAGGQVYNEQFF
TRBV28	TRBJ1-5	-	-	TGTGCCAGCAGTTTAAGGGAGGTGGAGCCCCAGCATTTT	CASSLREVEPQHF
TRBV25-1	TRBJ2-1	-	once	TGTGCCAGCAGTGATCCTACTGGTGCTATTTACAATGAGCAGTTCTTC	CASSDPTGAIYNEQFF
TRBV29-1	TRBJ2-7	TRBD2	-	TGCAGCGTCGTAGCGGGAAGGGCCTACGAGCAGTACTTC	CSVVAGRAYEQYF
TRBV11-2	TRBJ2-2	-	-	TGTGCCAGCAGCTTAGGTCGGACTGGCGAGCTGAACACCGGGGAGCTGTTTTTT	CASSLGRTGELNTGELFF
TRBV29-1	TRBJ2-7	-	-	TGCAGCGTTGAAGATCGCGCTTCCTCCTACGAGCAGTACTTC	CSVEDRASSYEQYF
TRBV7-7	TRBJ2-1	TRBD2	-	TGTGCCAGCAGCACTACTAGCGGGAAAGATAATGAGCAGTTCTTC	CASSTTSGKDNEQFF
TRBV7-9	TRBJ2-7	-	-	TGTGCCAGCAGCTCCTCGGTAAACGAGCAGTACTTC	CASSSSVNEQYF
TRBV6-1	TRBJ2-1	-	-	TGTGCCAGCAGTGCACAATTGACTGGAGGGGGCGCCTACAATGAGCAGTTCTTC	CASSAQLTGGGAYNEQFF
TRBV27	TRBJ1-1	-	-	TGTGCCAGCACTGCGGGATTATTGAACACTGAAGCTTTCTTT	CASTAGLLNTEAFF
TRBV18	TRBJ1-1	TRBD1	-	TGTGCCAGCTCACTGGGACAGGGGAGCCCGGCTTTGGGCACTGAAGCTTTCTTT	CASSLGQGSPALGTEAFF